There are a few counts of the clone carrying this T cell receptor (beta chain). Its antigen is unknown. Reverse transcribed after extraction, RNA yielded cDNA as the sequencing template. TCRdb's table, derived via immunoSEQ multiplex PCR, lists solely in-frame clones and lacks some. The sample contains about 97,000 clones, around 45% of which appear only once. This sample is drawn from a study of CD8+ T cells in alopecia areata. Study-wide context: Treated patients received oral tofacitinib, 5 to 10 mg twice daily. The duration of tofacitinib was 6 to 18 months, with 6 months off drug afterward.

Both peripheral blood and punch biopsies of lesional scalp skin were obtained from patients who had alopecia areata. With 4 bases removed from V and 7 bases from J, the gap between germline ends came to 16 bases. Germline V gives CDR1 SEHNR, CDR2 FQNEAQ (reference sequence). The CDR3 covers 14 residues. Overall study results and limits: Researchers report lesional scalp, most notably alopecia totalis/universalis, outstripped normal scalp in clonality.

The TCR comes from a human donor with alopecia areata. The V call is TRBV7-9, the J call TRBJ2-5, with D perhaps matching TRBD1 or TRBD2 (5 bases each). The sample taken for sequencing was CD4+ T cells sorted from blood. The CDR3 sequence is CASSSLGALGTQYF. The DNA of the CDR3 is TGTGCCAGCAGCTCTCTCGGGGCATTGGGGACCCAGTACTTC.